The clone carrying this T cell receptor (beta chain) appeared many times. TCRdb re-called the RACE reads through MiXCR, storing one row per CDR3 protein. The data show tens of thousands of distinct CDR3 sequences, roughly a tenth seen once. This sample was taken from a study of human T cells and chemical hapten exposure. The CDR3 is 14 amino acids. With 5 bases removed from V and 4 bases from J, the gap between germline ends came to 14 bases. Germline V gives CDR1 SEHNR, CDR2 FQNEAQ (reference sequence). The time point: patch test 1, 2 weeks after DPC sensitization. Regarding treatment: therapeutic diphenylcyclopropenone sensitization with weekly scalp DPC.

Sequenced here: whole blood, sampled in connection with sensitization to the hapten diphenylcyclopropenone (DPC). This clonotype originated in a man between 35 and 55 years old with alopecia areata. Some clones in this sample may be carry-over from other donors' samples. This chain connects TRBV7-9 to TRBJ1-2, with D perhaps matching TRBD1 (6 bases). The CDR3 spells CASSTGGLGYGYTF. CDR3 bases: TGTGCCAGCAGCACCGGGGGGCTCGGCTATGGCTACACCTTC.